Shown below are 30 T cell receptor beta chains from a single sample sequenced in a study of T cells in Graves' hyperthyroidism and ophthalmopathy. Amplification targeted TCR beta CDR3 regions from RNA transcripts. The HTBI primer set was used in a first-round RT-PCR of the TCR CDR3. TCRdb independently ran MiXCR on the multiplex PCR reads; one entry per CDR3 protein. The sample lists hundreds of thousands of distinct CDR3 sequences; 11% to 15% were seen once. Sequences were obtained from blood. These receptors were collected from a woman in her twenties or thirties with Graves' hyperthyroidism.

This clonotype was recorded a few times. The J gene is TRBJ2-7, the V gene TRBV19, with TRBD2 as a possible D gene (6 bases). CDR1 is LNHDA, CDR2 SQIVND, per germline (reference sequence). The CDR3 extends over 13 amino acids. V was clipped by 5 bases and J by 1 base, with 9 bases between them. CDR3 nucleotides: TGTGCCAGTAGTGAGCGGGCGTCCTACGAGCAGTACTTC. Translating it yields CASSERASYEQYF.

The CDR3 nucleotides are TGCAGCGTTGAAATGGGGGCCGGACTGGGGGAGCAGTACTTC. Protein sequence: CSVEMGAGLGEQYF. This sequence joins TRBV29-1 and TRBJ2-7, with D tentatively TRBD1 (6 bases). V lost 2 bases and J 7 bases, leaving 18 bases between the germline ends. The CDR3 sequence is 14 residues long. The V gene's germline CDR1 is SQVTM and CDR2 ANQGSEA.

This clonotype occurred many times. The chain's CDR3 is CSANNEAGELFF. CDR3 nucleotides: TGCAGTGCTAATAACGAGGCCGGGGAGCTGTTTTTT. V and J are TRBV20-1 and TRBJ2-2; D is ambiguous. Germline V gene sequence: CDR1 DFQATT, CDR2 SNEGSKA (reference sequence). V was pared by 4 bases and J by 6 bases, with 9 bases between. CDR3 length: 12 residues.

Ten or more counts support this clonotype. This rearrangement joins TRBV28 to TRBJ1-1, with TRBD1 as a possible D gene (5 bases). This CDR3 comprises 14 residues. CDR1 and CDR2 from the germline V gene are MDHEN and SYDVKM. Trimming took off 3 bases at V and 6 bases at J, with 14 bases between the two ends. CDR3 sequence reads: CASSFPGALAEAFF. The DNA of the CDR3 is TGTGCCAGCAGTTTCCCCGGGGCGCTGGCTGAAGCTTTCTTT.

DNA of the CDR3: TGCGCCAGCAGTGAGTCAAATAGCGCCACAGATACGCAGTATTTT. Translated: CASSESNSATDTQYF. The chain joins TRBV10-1 to TRBJ2-3; perhaps TRBD2 as D (5 bases). Looked up from germline, CDR1 is WNHNN and CDR2 is SYGVQD (reference sequence). V was pared by 0 bases and J by 2 bases, with 9 bases between. The CDR3 consists of 15 residues.

This clonotype turned up a few times. J is TRBJ2-5 and V is TRBV5-8; D unclear. The CDR3 has 14 residues. Germline V gene sequence: CDR1 SGHTS, CDR2 YDEGEE. Trimming pared 7 bases from V and 1 base from J, leaving 14 bases between. The CDR3: CASPPTSFQETQYF. In DNA, the CDR3 is TGTGCCAGCCCCCCGACTTCGTTCCAAGAGACCCAGTACTTC.

The rearrangement uses TRBV20-1 and TRBJ1-5; D perhaps matches TRBD1 (6 bases). With 6 bases removed from V and 0 bases from J, the gap between germline ends came to 15 bases. Germline-derived CDR1 and CDR2 are DFQATT and SNEGSKA (reference sequence). This CDR3 has 15 residues. The CDR3 region is CSASRTANSNQPQHF. DNA of the CDR3: TGCAGTGCCTCGCGGACAGCTAATAGCAATCAGCCCCAGCATTTT.

The rearrangement joins TRBV15 to TRBJ2-7; D is unclear. CDR3 length: 16 amino acids. V was trimmed by 1 base and J by 6 bases, leaving 19 bases between them. CDR1 LNHNV and CDR2 YYDKDF come from the germline V gene (reference sequence). CDR3 bases: TGTGCCACCAGCAGAGCCCCCCGCGGCAGGTTGGGCGAGCAGTACTTC. It yields the protein CATSRAPRGRLGEQYF.

J is TRBJ1-5 and V is TRBV6-1, with D hard to call. Germline V lookup: CDR1 MNHNS, CDR2 SASEGT. Trimming removed 6 bases at V and 7 bases at J, with 19 bases between. The CDR3 is made up of 15 amino acids. CDR3 in DNA: TGTGCCAGCAGAACAACCAGAGCGGGCGGGCAGCCCCAGCATTTT. It is translated as CASRTTRAGGQPQHF.

CDR3 nucleotide sequence: TGTGCCAGCAGCTTAGGGGTCAGGGAGCACGGGGAGCTGTTTTTT. This gives the protein CASSLGVREHGELFF. V usage is TRBV7-9 and J usage is TRBJ2-2; perhaps D is TRBD1 or TRBD2 (5 bases each). The CDR3 loop spans 15 amino acids. The V gene lost 1 base and the J gene lost 7 bases, with 13 bases spanning the gap. Looked up from germline, CDR1 is SEHNR and CDR2 is FQNEAQ (reference sequence).

The J gene is TRBJ1-4, the V gene TRBV7-9; the D is unclear. Germline CDR1 SEHNR, CDR2 FQNEAQ (reference sequence). The CDR3 length is 18 residues. The V end was cut by 5 bases, the J end by 4 bases, with 23 bases between. In nucleotides, the CDR3 is TGTGCCAGCAGCCCCGGCCGCGGCCAGACCAACCGTAATGAAAAACTGTTTTTT. Its translation is CASSPGRGQTNRNEKLFF.

This clonotype was recorded many times. V usage is TRBV20-1 and J usage is TRBJ2-1, with 8 bases that match TRBD2. Germline assignment: CDR1 DFQATT and CDR2 SNEGSKA (reference sequence). The V gene end was trimmed by 7 bases and the J gene end by 2 bases; junction bases not matched to a gene: 13. This CDR3 is 16 amino acids long. This CDR3 reads CSVPQAGAPTYNEQFF. The DNA for the CDR3 is TGCAGTGTCCCGCAAGCGGGAGCTCCGACCTACAATGAGCAGTTCTTC.

This clonotype was detected many times. This sequence joins TRBV28 and TRBJ2-2, with TRBD2 identical over 13 bases. Per the germline V gene, CDR1 is MDHEN and CDR2 is SYDVKM. Trimming at V came to 5 bases and at J to 6 bases, leaving 18 bases not matched to a gene. The CDR3 contains 20 residues. CDR3 amino acids: CASSPSHTRTSGRAPGELFF. DNA of the CDR3: TGTGCCAGCAGTCCCTCCCATACTAGAACTAGCGGGAGGGCCCCCGGGGAGCTGTTTTTT.

The chain carries TRBV2 and TRBJ2-7; D unresolved. V gave up 3 bases and J gave up 2 bases, with 11 bases separating them. The germline gives CDR1 SNHLY, CDR2 FYNNEI. The CDR3 totals 14 residues. Written as DNA, the CDR3 is TGTGCCAGCAGTGATTTTGTTCGAACCTACGAGCAGTACTTC. It yields the protein CASSDFVRTYEQYF.

The chain joins TRBV20-1 to TRBJ2-7; D possibly corresponds to TRBD2 (6 bases). Between the trimmed V and J ends, which lost 4 bases and 3 bases, there was a span of 7 bases. From germline, CDR1 is DFQATT and CDR2 SNEGSKA (reference sequence). The CDR3 loop spans 11 amino acids. This chain's CDR3 is CSAIGGYEQYF. CDR3 nucleotide sequence: TGCAGTGCTATCGGGGGCTACGAGCAGTACTTC.

The chain joins TRBV6-4 to TRBJ2-7; 11 nucleotides line up with TRBD2. Germline lookup yields CDR1 MRHNA and CDR2 SNTAGT. The V segment lost 9 bases and the J segment 1 base; nucleotides outside the gene matches: 17. The CDR3 length is 18 residues. Here the CDR3 DNA reads TGTGCCAGGGACCACCCAACTAGCGGGGGACGTGGGTCCTACGAGCAGTACTTC. Its translation is CARDHPTSGGRGSYEQYF.

The chain has TRBV6-9 and TRBJ1-5, with a possible D match to TRBD1 (6 bases). The CDR3 is made up of 16 amino acids. Germline lookup yields CDR1 MNHGY and CDR2 SVAAGI. Trimming removed 4 bases at V and 4 bases at J, with 17 bases between. The CDR3 here is CASSFLFGTPNQPQHF. The CDR3 DNA reads TGTGCCAGCAGTTTTCTATTCGGGACACCGAATCAGCCCCAGCATTTT.

A few counts support this clonotype. The chain links TRBV10-3 to TRBJ2-3; 9 nucleotides agree with TRBD1. The germline CDR1 and CDR2 sequences are ENHRY and SYGVKD. The CDR3 consists of 15 residues. Trimming removed 4 bases from V and 2 bases from J; junction bases left unmatched: 4. As DNA, the CDR3 is TGTGCCATCAGTGTGACAGGGGGAACCACAGATACGCAGTATTTT. Protein: CAISVTGGTTDTQYF.

This clonotype was observed many times. The CDR3 reads CAIGDASDRRNPYEQYF. For the CDR3, the DNA is TGTGCCATCGGCGATGCATCGGACCGCCGGAATCCCTACGAGCAGTACTTC. This chain uses TRBV10-3 with TRBJ2-7; no clear D. The V gene lost 8 bases and the J gene lost 2 bases, with 25 bases spanning the gap. The germline V gene has CDR1 ENHRY and CDR2 SYGVKD. The CDR3 extends over 17 amino acids.

This clonotype appeared a few times. This chain connects TRBV24-1 to TRBJ2-3, with a possible D match to TRBD2 (5 bases). This CDR3 has 15 amino acids. Between the trimmed V and J ends, which lost 4 bases and 0 bases, there was a span of 10 bases. Germline CDR1 is KGHDR and CDR2 is SFDVKD. The CDR3 sequence is CATSEWGESTDTQYF. CDR3 in DNA: TGTGCCACCAGTGAGTGGGGAGAAAGCACAGATACGCAGTATTTT.

This clonotype appeared a few times. This chain joins TRBV7-9 and TRBJ2-4; TRBD2 aligns across 7 bases. Trimming at V came to 0 bases and at J to 6 bases, leaving 5 bases not matched to a gene. The V gene's germline CDR1 is SEHNR and CDR2 FQNEAQ (reference sequence). This CDR3 region has 15 residues. This chain's CDR3 is CASSLASGRGNIQYF. As DNA, the CDR3 is TGTGCCAGCAGCTTAGCCTCAGGGAGGGGAAACATTCAGTACTTC.

V gene TRBV29-1 combines with J gene TRBJ2-3, with 9 bases aligning to TRBD2. Per germline, CDR1 SQVTM and CDR2 ANQGSEA. The length of the CDR3 is 16 residues. J was trimmed by 2 bases and V by 2 bases; bases with no gene match: 8. The CDR3 DNA follows: TGCAGCGTTGAAAAGGGAGGCGGGGGGGCCACAGATACGCAGTATTTT. Protein: CSVEKGGGGATDTQYF.

This clonotype was seen at least ten times. V usage is TRBV28 and J usage is TRBJ2-7, with D perhaps TRBD1 or TRBD2 (5 bases each). This CDR3 contains 17 residues. Between the trimmed V and J ends, which lost 2 bases and 0 bases, there was a span of 17 bases. Germline V gene data show CDR1 as MDHEN and CDR2 as SYDVKM. The CDR3 nucleotides are TGTGCCAGCAGTTTACTTTGGGGGACCCCCAACTCCTACGAGCAGTACTTC. Translation: CASSLLWGTPNSYEQYF. The variable domain in full, with the rest retrieved from reference TRBV28 and TRBJ2-7, is DVKVTQSSRYLVKRTGEKVFLECVQDMDHENMFWYRQDPGLGLRLIYFSYDVKMKEKGDIPEGYSVSREKKERFSLILESASTNQTSMYLCASSLLWGTPNSYEQYFGPGTRLTVT.

The V and J genes are TRBV15 and TRBJ2-1; 9 bases map to TRBD2. Germline V gene sequence: CDR1 LNHNV, CDR2 YYDKDF (reference sequence). After removal of 1 base from V and 13 bases from J, the junction contained 2 bases not matched to a gene. The CDR3 loop spans 12 amino acids. DNA of the CDR3: TGTGCCACCAGCAGAGCTAGCGGGATACAGTTCTTC. It specifies CATSRASGIQFF.

Many counts were recorded for this clonotype. The CDR3 is CASRGLAGGIRSYEQYF. In nucleotides, the CDR3 is TGTGCCAGCAGGGGACTAGCGGGAGGAATAAGGTCCTACGAGCAGTACTTC. J is TRBJ2-7 and V is TRBV6-1, with 15 bases identical to TRBD2. This CDR3 contains 17 residues. From germline, CDR1 is MNHNS and CDR2 SASEGT. V gave up 6 bases and J gave up 1 base; unmatched junction bases: 7.

The chain joins TRBV14 to TRBJ2-5, with TRBD1 matching 8 bases. The germline CDR1 and CDR2 sequences are SGHDN and FVKESK. The CDR3 runs 14 residues. The V segment lost 5 bases and the J segment 5 bases; nucleotides outside the gene matches: 7. This CDR3 is CASSSYQGAETQYF. The CDR3 DNA is TGTGCCAGCAGCTCCTATCAGGGGGCTGAGACCCAGTACTTC.

The chain employs TRBV13 and TRBJ2-3, with 7 bases identical to TRBD2. V lost 1 base to trimming and J lost 0 bases; unmatched junction nucleotides: 10. Germline V gene data show CDR1 as PRHDT and CDR2 as FYEKMQ (reference sequence). The CDR3 sequence is 18 residues long. The chain's CDR3 is CASSLVAAGTPSTDTQYF. The CDR3 DNA reads as TGTGCCAGCAGCTTAGTCGCAGCGGGAACCCCTAGCACAGATACGCAGTATTTT.

This clonotype was found a few times. The chain couples TRBV20-1 to TRBJ2-3; 13 nucleotides match TRBD2. The length of the CDR3 is 14 residues. Germline V CDR1 and CDR2: DFQATT, SNEGSKA (reference sequence). The V and J ends lost 6 bases and 3 bases, in that order; junction bases with no gene match: 3. Here the CDR3 DNA reads TGCAGTGCCGGGACTAGCGGGACTACAGATACGCAGTATTTT. Its translation is CSAGTSGTTDTQYF.

This clonotype was seen ten or more times. The chain couples TRBV20-1 to TRBJ1-2; possibly TRBD1 for D (5 bases). Per the germline V gene, CDR1 is DFQATT and CDR2 is SNEGSKA (reference sequence). This CDR3 has 12 amino acids. V was trimmed by 1 base and J by 4 bases, leaving 7 bases between them. This chain's CDR3 is CSARVDIYGYTF. CDR3 coding DNA: TGCAGTGCTAGAGTGGACATCTATGGCTACACCTTC.

Many counts were recorded for this clonotype. This CDR3 is CASSPRGGESSYNEQFF. As DNA, the CDR3 is TGTGCCAGCAGCCCCCGAGGGGGAGAGAGCTCCTACAATGAGCAGTTCTTC. The chain uses TRBV14 and TRBJ2-1; tentative D call: TRBD1 (6 bases). From germline, CDR1 is SGHDN and CDR2 FVKESK. This CDR3 has 17 residues. The V end lost 4 bases, the J end lost 0 bases, and 16 bases lay between the germline ends. Full variable domain (missing parts from reference TRBV14 and TRBJ2-1): EAGVTQFPSHSVIEKGQTVTLRCDPISGHDNLYWYRRVMGKEIKFLLHFVKESKQDESGMPNNRFLAERTGGTYSTLKVQPAELEDSGVYFCASSPRGGESSYNEQFFGPGTRLTVL.